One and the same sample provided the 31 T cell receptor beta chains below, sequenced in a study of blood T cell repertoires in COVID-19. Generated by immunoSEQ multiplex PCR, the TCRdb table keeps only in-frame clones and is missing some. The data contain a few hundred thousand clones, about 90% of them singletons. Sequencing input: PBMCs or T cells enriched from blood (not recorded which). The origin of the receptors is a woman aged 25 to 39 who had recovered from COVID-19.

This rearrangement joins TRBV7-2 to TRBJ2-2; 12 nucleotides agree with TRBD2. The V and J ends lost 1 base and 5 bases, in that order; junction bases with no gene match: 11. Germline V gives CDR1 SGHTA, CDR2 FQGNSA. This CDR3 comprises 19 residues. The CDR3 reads CASSLVVASGRVRTGELFF. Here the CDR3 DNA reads TGTGCCAGCAGCTTAGTTGTCGCTAGCGGGAGGGTGAGAACCGGGGAGCTGTTTTTT.

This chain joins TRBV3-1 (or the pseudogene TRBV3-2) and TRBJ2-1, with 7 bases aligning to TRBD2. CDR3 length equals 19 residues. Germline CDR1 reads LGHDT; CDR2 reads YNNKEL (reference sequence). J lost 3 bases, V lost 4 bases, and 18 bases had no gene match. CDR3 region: CASSPHLGSAGPFYNEQFF. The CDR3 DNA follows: TGTGCCAGCAGCCCGCACCTGGGTTCAGCGGGGCCCTTCTACAATGAGCAGTTCTTC.

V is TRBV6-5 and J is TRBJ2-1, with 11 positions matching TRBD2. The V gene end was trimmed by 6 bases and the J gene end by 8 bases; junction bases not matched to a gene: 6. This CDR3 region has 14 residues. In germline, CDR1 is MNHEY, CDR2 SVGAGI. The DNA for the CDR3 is TGTGCCAGCAGCTTACTAGCGGGGGCTTATGAGCAGTTCTTC. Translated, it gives CASSLLAGAYEQFF.

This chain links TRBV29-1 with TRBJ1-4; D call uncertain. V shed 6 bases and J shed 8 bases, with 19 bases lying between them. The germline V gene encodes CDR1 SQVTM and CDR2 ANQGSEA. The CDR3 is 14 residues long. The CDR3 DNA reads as TGCAGCGTCGACCCCGGGGAAGGAGGGGAAAAACTGTTTTTT. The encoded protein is CSVDPGEGGEKLFF.

The chain's CDR3 is CASSLGGLLNYGYTF. In DNA, the CDR3 is TGCGCCAGCAGCTTGGGTGGTTTACTAAACTATGGCTACACCTTC. The chain employs TRBV5-1 and TRBJ1-2; D not certain. V was trimmed by 0 bases and J by 2 bases, leaving 11 bases between them. The length of the CDR3 is 15 residues. Germline CDR1 SGHRS, CDR2 YFSETQ.

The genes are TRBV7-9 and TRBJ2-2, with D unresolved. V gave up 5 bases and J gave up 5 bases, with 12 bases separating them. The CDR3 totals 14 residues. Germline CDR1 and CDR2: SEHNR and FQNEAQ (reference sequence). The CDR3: CASSIVGRTGELFF. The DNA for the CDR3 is TGTGCCAGCAGCATCGTTGGGCGAACCGGGGAGCTGTTTTTT. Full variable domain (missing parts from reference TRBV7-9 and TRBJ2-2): DTGVSQNPRHKITKRGQNVTFRCDPISEHNRLYWYRQTLGQGPEFLTYFQNEAQLEKSRLLSDRFSAERPKGSFSTLEIQRTEQGDSAMYLCASSIVGRTGELFFGEGSRLTVL.

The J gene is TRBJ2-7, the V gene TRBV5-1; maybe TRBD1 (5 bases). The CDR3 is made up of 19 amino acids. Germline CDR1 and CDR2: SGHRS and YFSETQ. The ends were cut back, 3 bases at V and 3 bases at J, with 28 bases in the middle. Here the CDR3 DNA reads TGCGCCAGCAGCTCAGGGTCGCCGGACGAGTGGGGTATCTACTACGAGCAGTACTTC. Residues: CASSSGSPDEWGIYYEQYF.

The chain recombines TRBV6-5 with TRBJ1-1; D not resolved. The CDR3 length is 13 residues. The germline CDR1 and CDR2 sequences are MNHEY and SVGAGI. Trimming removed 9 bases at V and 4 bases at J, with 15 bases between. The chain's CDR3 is CASQVALGTEAFF. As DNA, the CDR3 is TGTGCCAGTCAGGTCGCCCTGGGCACTGAAGCTTTCTTT.

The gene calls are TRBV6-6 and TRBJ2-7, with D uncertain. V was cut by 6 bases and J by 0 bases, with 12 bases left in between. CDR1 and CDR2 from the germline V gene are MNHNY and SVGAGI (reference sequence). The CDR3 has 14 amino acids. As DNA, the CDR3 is TGTGCCAGCAGCCTCACCCACTCCTCCTACGAGCAGTACTTC. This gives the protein CASSLTHSSYEQYF.

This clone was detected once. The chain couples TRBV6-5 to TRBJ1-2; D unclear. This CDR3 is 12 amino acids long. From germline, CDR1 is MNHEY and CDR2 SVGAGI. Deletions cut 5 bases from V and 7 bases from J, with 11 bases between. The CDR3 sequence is CASSQWGGGYTF. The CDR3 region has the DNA TGTGCCAGCAGTCAGTGGGGAGGTGGCTACACCTTC.

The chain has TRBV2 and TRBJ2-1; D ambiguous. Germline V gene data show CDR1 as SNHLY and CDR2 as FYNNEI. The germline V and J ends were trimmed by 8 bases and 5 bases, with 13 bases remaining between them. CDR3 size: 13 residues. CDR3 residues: CASALRFDNEQFF. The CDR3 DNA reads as TGTGCCAGCGCTCTGAGGTTTGACAATGAGCAGTTCTTC.

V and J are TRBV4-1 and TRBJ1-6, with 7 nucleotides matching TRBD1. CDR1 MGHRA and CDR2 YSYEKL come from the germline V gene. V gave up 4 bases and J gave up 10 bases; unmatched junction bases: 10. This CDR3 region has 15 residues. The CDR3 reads CASSREPTGISPLHF. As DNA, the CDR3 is TGCGCCAGCAGCCGCGAGCCGACAGGGATATCACCCCTCCACTTT.

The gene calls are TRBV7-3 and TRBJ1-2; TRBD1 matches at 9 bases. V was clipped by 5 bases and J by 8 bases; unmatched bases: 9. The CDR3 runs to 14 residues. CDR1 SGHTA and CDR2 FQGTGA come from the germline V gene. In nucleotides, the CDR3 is TGTGCCAGCAGCCAGGACAGGGGAGGTCTAGGCTACACCTTC. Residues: CASSQDRGGLGYTF.

The CDR3 spells CASSERWRGRPYEQYF. The CDR3 coding sequence is TGTGCCAGCAGTGAACGATGGAGAGGGAGGCCCTACGAGCAGTACTTC. V gene TRBV6-1 combines with J gene TRBJ2-7; TRBD2 might be the D (6 bases). CDR1 and CDR2 from the germline V gene are MNHNS and SASEGT. The CDR3 loop spans 16 amino acids. V was shortened by 2 bases and J by 2 bases, with 16 bases between the two germline ends.

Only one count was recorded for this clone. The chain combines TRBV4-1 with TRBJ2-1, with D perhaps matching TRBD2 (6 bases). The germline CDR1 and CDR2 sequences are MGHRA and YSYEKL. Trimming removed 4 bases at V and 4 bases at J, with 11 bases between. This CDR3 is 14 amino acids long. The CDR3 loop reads CASSPIAVYNEQFF. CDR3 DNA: TGCGCCAGCAGCCCGATAGCGGTGTACAATGAGCAGTTCTTC.

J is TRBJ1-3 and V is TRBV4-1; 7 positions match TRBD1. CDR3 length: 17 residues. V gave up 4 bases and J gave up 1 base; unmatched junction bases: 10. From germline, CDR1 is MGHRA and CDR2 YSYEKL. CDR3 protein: CASSLRRQGVSGNTIYF. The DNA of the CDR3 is TGCGCCAGCAGCCTCCGCCGGCAGGGGGTGTCTGGAAACACCATATATTTT.

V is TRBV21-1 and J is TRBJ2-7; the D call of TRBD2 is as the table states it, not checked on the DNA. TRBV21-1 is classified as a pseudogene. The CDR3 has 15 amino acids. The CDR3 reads CARAKSDSGAYEQYF. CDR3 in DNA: TGTGCCAGAGCGAAGTCAGACTCCGGGGCCTACGAGCAGTACTTC.

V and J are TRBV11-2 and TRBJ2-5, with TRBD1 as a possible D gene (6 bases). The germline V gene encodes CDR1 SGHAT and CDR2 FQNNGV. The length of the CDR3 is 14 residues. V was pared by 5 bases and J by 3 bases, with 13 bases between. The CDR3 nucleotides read TGTGCCAGCAGCCCAACCGGGACAAAAGAGACCCAGTACTTC. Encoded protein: CASSPTGTKETQYF.

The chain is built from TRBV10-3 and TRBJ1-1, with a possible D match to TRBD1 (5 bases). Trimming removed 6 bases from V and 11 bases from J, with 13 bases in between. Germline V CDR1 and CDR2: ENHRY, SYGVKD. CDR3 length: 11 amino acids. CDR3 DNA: TGTGCCATCAGGGGAGGGGAGGCGGCTTTCTTT. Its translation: CAIRGGEAAFF.

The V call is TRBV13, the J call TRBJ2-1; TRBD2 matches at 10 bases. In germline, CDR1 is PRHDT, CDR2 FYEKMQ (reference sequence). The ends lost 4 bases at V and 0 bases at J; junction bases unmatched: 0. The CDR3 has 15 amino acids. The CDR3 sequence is CASSWTSGSYNEQFF. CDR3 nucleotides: TGTGCCAGCAGCTGGACTAGCGGCTCCTACAATGAGCAGTTCTTC. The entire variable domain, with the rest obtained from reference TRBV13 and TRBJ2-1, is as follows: AAGVIQSPRHLIKEKRETATLKCYPIPRHDTVYWYQQGPGQDPQFLISFYEKMQSDKGSIPDRFSAQQFSDYHSELNMSSLELGDSALYFCASSWTSGSYNEQFFGPGTRLTVL.

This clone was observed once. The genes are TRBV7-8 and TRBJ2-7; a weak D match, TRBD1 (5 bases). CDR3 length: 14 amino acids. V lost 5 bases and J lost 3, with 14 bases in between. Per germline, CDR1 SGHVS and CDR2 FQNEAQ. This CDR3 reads CASSPPDRDYEQYF. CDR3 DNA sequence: TGTGCCAGCAGCCCACCCGACAGAGACTACGAGCAGTACTTC. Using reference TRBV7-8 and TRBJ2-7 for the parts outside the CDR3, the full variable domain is GAGVSQSPRYKVAKRGQDVALRCDPISGHVSLFWYQQALGQGPEFLTYFQNEAQLDKSGLPSDRFFAERPEGSVSTLKIQRTQQEDSAVYLCASSPPDRDYEQYFGPGTRLTVT.

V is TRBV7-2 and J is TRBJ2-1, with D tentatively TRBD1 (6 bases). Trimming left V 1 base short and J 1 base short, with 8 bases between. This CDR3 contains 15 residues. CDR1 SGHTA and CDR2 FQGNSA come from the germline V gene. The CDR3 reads CASSLERGSYNEQFF. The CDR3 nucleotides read TGTGCCAGCAGCTTAGAAAGGGGGTCCTACAATGAGCAGTTCTTC.

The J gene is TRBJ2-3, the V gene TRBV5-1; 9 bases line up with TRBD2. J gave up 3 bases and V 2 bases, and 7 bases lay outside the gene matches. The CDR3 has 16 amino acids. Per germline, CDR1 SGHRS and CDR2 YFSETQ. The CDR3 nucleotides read TGCGCCAGCAGCTTAACGTCCAGCGGGGGGACAGATACGCAGTATTTT. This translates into CASSLTSSGGTDTQYF.

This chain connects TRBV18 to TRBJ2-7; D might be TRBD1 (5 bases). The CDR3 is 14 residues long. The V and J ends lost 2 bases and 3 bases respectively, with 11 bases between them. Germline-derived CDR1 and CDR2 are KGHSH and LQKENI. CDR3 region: CASSPAGMSYEQYF. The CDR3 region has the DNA TGTGCCAGCTCACCAGCAGGGATGAGCTACGAGCAGTACTTC.

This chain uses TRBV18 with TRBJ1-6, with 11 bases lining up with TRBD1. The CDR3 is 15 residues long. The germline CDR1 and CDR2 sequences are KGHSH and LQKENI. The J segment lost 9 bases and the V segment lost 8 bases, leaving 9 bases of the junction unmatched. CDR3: CASTTYGTGGSPLHF. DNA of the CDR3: TGTGCCAGCACTACCTACGGGACAGGGGGTTCACCCCTCCACTTT.

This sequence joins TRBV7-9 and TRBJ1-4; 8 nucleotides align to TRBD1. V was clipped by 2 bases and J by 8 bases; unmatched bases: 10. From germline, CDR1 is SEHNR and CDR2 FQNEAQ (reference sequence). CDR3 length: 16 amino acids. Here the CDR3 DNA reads TGTGCCAGCAGCTTATCCCGGGGACAGGCCCACGAAAAACTGTTTTTT. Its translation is CASSLSRGQAHEKLFF.

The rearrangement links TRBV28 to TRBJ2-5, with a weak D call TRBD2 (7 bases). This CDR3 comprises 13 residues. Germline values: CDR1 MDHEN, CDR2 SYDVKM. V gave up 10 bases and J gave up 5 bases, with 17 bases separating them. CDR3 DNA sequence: TGTGCCACCCGGGGAGGGGGGCGGGAGACCCAGTACTTC. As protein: CATRGGGRETQYF.

The CDR3 region has the DNA TGTGCCAGCAGCCAGTCCCACCTAAACAGCCGCAATCAGCCCCAGCATTTT. Encoded protein: CASSQSHLNSRNQPQHF. This sequence joins TRBV28 and TRBJ1-5; the D is unclear. Deletions cut 6 bases from V and 2 bases from J, with 20 bases between. The CDR3 consists of 17 residues. Germline assignment: CDR1 MDHEN and CDR2 SYDVKM.

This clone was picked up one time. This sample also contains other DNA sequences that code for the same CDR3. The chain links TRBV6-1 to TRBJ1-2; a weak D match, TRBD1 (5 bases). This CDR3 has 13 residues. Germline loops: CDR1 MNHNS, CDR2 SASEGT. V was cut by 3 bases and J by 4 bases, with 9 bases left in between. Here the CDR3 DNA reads TGTGCCAGCAGTGACGGGGGAGTCTATGGCTACACCTTC. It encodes CASSDGGVYGYTF.

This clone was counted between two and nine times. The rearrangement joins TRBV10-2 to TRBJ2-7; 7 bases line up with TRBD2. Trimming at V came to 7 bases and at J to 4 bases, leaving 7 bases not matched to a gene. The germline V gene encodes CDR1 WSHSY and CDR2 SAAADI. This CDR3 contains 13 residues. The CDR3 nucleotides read TGCGCCAGCAAGCGGGGACTACTATACGAGCAGTACTTC. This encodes CASKRGLLYEQYF.

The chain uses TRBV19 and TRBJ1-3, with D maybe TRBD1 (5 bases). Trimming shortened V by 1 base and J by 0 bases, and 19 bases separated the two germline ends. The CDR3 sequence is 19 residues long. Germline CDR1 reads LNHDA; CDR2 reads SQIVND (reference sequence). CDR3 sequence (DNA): TGTGCCAGTAGTATAGTGTCCGGACAACCAATGTTCTCTGGAAACACCATATATTTT. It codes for CASSIVSGQPMFSGNTIYF. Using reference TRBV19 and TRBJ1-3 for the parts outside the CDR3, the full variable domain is DGGITQSPKYLFRKEGQNVTLSCEQNLNHDAMYWYRQDPGQGLRLIYYSQIVNDFQKGDIAEGYSVSREKKESFPLTVTSAQKNPTAFYLCASSIVSGQPMFSGNTIYFGEGSWLTVV.